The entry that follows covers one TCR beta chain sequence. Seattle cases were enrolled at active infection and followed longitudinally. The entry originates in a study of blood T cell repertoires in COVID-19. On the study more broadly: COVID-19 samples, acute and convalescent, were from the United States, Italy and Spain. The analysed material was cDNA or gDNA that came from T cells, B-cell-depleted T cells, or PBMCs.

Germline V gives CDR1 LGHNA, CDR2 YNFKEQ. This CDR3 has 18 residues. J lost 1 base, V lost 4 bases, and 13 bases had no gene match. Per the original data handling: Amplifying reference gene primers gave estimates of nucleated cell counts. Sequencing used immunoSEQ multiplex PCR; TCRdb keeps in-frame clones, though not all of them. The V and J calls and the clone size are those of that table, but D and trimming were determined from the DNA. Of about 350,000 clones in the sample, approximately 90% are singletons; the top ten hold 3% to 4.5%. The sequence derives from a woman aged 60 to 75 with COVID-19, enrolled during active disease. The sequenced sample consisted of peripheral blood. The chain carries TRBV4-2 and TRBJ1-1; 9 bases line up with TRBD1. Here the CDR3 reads CASSRDFGQGRGNTEAFF. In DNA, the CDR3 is TGTGCCAGCAGCCGGGACTTTGGACAGGGGAGGGGGAACACTGAAGCTTTCTTT.